This TCR beta chain was obtained from a study of human T cells and chemical hapten exposure. Whole-study context: Across samples, TCR yields varied, mostly owing to small differences in pooled library volumes.

One entry per CDR3 protein results from TCRdb running MiXCR on the RACE reads. The table lists 70,000 or so distinct CDR3 sequences, approximately 10% of them singletons. The time point is: patch test 3, about 24 weeks after DPC sensitization. The treatment here: therapeutic diphenylcyclopropenone sensitization with weekly scalp DPC. Germline CDR1 LGHNA, CDR2 YNFKEQ. The CDR3 is 18 residues long. Trimming removed 3 bases from V and 1 base from J, with 21 bases in between. The sample in question was whole blood, obtained in connection with sensitization to the hapten diphenylcyclopropenone (DPC). The receptor comes from a woman in her forties or fifties with alopecia areata. Some clones in this sample may be carry-over from other donors' samples. This chain uses TRBV4-2 with TRBJ1-1, with D possibly being TRBD1 (6 bases). This CDR3 reads CASSHKGEGTLKNTEAFF. CDR3 coding DNA: TGTGCCAGCAGCCACAAAGGAGAGGGGACACTCAAGAACACTGAAGCTTTCTTT.